This TCR beta chain is drawn from a study of beta chain features in type 1 diabetes. Trimming cost V 0 bases and J 6 bases; bases outside gene matches: 2. Germline lookup yields CDR1 SGHNT and CDR2 YYREEE (reference sequence). This CDR3 spans 15 amino acids. The table lists this clone with a few counts. The antigen is unknown. The study, taken as a whole, reports: In cDNA sequencing, cells with high TCR expression could be over-represented. All four CD4+ subsets from Type 1 diabetes patients carried moderately but significantly shorter TCRB CDR3s.

TCRB transcripts that were expressed got sequenced, as all of the isolated RNA had been reverse transcribed. There were approximately 3.5 million reads on average in the naive, central memory and regulatory T cell samples. Sequenced by immunoSEQ multiplex PCR; TCRdb stores in-frame clones only, minus some. Of about 290,000 clones in the sample, approximately 8% were seen once. This sequence was found in a woman younger than 30 in good health. Input material: central memory CD4+ T cells from blood. V usage is TRBV5-4 and J usage is TRBJ2-1, with TRBD2 matching over 11 bases. CDR3 protein: CASSLGTSGPNEQFF. The CDR3 nucleotides read TGTGCCAGCAGCTTGGGGACTAGCGGGCCCAATGAGCAGTTCTTC.